Detailed here is one T cell receptor (beta chain). The antigen remains undetermined. Germline loops: CDR1 MNHNS, CDR2 SASEGT. V lost 9 bases to trimming and J lost 6 bases, with 12 bases between them. CDR3 length: 11 residues. In the original analysis: Filtering of immunoSEQ junctional sequences could not match full-length read filtering. This table comes from immunoSEQ multiplex PCR, and its TCRdb copy is limited to in-frame clones, with some not included. From that table come the V and J calls and clone size; the DNA was used to work out D and trimming. Found here are roughly 890,000 clones, 80% to 95% of them singletons; the top ten hold around 24%. The source of the sample is a study of shared clonotypes between healthy human individuals. General study results and limits: It was expected that sequencing depth would affect clonotype sharing among donors. Generation probability values for non-shared clonotypes were lower than those for clonotypes shared by all four donors.

The naive CD8 subset, CD45RO-negative cells positively selected for CCR7, excluded terminally differentiated effector memory CD45RA+ cells. Every contributor of samples was a Caucasian grown-up residing in Nashville, Tennessee. The TCR was taken from a young man in good health. The chain couples TRBV6-1 to TRBJ2-7; a possible D gene is TRBD1 (6 bases). Sequenced material: naive CD8+ T cells sorted from blood. CDR3 protein: CASVQGREQYF. CDR3 sequence (DNA): TGTGCCAGTGTACAGGGACGCGAGCAGTACTTC.